These T cell receptor beta chains were read from a single sample in a study of PD-1 blockade in mismatch repair-deficient tumors. Produced via immunoSEQ multiplex PCR; TCRdb's table is partial and in-frame only. Among 100,000 or so clones listed, 82% were seen once. This material consisted of peripheral blood, taken approximately 8 months after starting pembrolizumab. These receptors were taken from an adult with mismatch repair-deficient cancer. CDR3s include the opening cysteine and the closing phenylalanine or tryptophan. A D gene is named only where the DNA matches it firmly. Clone size is shown for a subset of rows, as once, few, many or a class of expanded clone.

once	TRBJ2-1	TRBV13	TRBD2	TGTGCCAGCAGCTCCCCCCCCAGCGGGAGAGGCAATGAGCAGTTCTTC	CASSSPPSGRGNEQFF
-	TRBJ2-3	TRBV27	TRBD2	TGTGCCAGCAGTCGAAGAAGCGGGGACTCGGCAGATACGCAGTATTTT	CASSRRSGDSADTQYF
-	TRBJ2-5	TRBV19	-	TGTGCCAGTAGTGTTACAGGGACGGAGACCCAGTACTTC	CASSVTGTETQYF
-	TRBJ2-3	TRBV6-1	TRBD1	TGTGCCAGCAGTGGACCCAAACAGGGGGCTGATACGCAGTATTTT	CASSGPKQGADTQYF
few	TRBJ1-5	TRBV6-1	-	TGTGCCAGCAGTGTAAATCCGCCCCAGCATTTT	CASSVNPPQHF
-	TRBJ2-3	TRBV20-1	-	TGCAGTAGTAGCGGCTGGGATACGCAGTATTTT	CSSSGWDTQYF
-	TRBJ2-7	TRBV6-6	TRBD2	TGTGCCAGCACCCCCTGGAGCGGGAGCTACGAGCAGTACTTC	CASTPWSGSYEQYF
once	TRBJ1-1	TRBV6-1	TRBD1	TGTGCCAGCAGTGAAAGGGGGCAGGAGTCAGCTTTCTTT	CASSERGQESAFF
-	TRBJ2-2	TRBV6-1	-	TGTGCCAGCAGTGAAGCAAAAAGGGGGTACACCGGGGAGCTGTTTTTT	CASSEAKRGYTGELFF
-	TRBJ2-2	TRBV7-9	TRBD1	TGTGCCAGCAGCCCACCGGGACAGGGGAACACCGGGGAGCTGTTTTTT	CASSPPGQGNTGELFF
-	TRBJ2-7	TRBV2	TRBD2	TGTGCCAGCAGTGAATCATTGGCCCGGGGGGGGAGCGGGTCCTACTACGAGCAGTACTTC	CASSESLARGGSGSYYEQYF
-	TRBJ1-1	TRBV6-4	TRBD1	TGTGCCAGCAGCCCGACAGGGGACACTGAAGCTTTCTTT	CASSPTGDTEAFF
-	TRBJ2-7	TRBV5-5	-	TGTGCCAGCAGCTTGTTCGAGGGGGAGACCTACGAGCAGTACTTC	CASSLFEGETYEQYF
-	TRBJ2-7	TRBV5-4	-	TGTGCCAGCAGCTCCCCTAGCGGGACAGGGGAGCAGTACTTC	CASSSPSGTGEQYF
-	TRBJ1-2	TRBV29-1	-	TGCAGCGTCCTCCCTCAGGAAGACTATGGCTACACCTTC	CSVLPQEDYGYTF
-	TRBJ2-7	TRBV19	-	TGTGCCAGTAGTATGGGGACCGCCTCCACCCAGTACTTC	CASSMGTASTQYF
-	TRBJ2-7	TRBV18	-	TGTGCCAGCTCACCACTCGGGAGCTCCTACGAGCAGTACTTC	CASSPLGSSYEQYF
-	TRBJ2-1	TRBV5-6	TRBD2	TGTGCCAGCAGCCCCGGGACTAACTACAATGAGCAGTTCTTC	CASSPGTNYNEQFF
-	TRBJ1-2	TRBV2	-	TGTGCCAGCAGAGAGCAGGGTGTTCTGAGATATGGCTACACCTTC	CASREQGVLRYGYTF
-	TRBJ1-3	TRBV30	-	TGTGCCTGGAGTGTAATTTCGGGGGCTTCTGGAAACACCATATATTTT	CAWSVISGASGNTIYF
-	TRBJ2-7	TRBV6-1	-	TGTGCCAGCAGTGAGTCAGGCAGGGGTTACGAGCAGTACTTC	CASSESGRGYEQYF
-	TRBJ2-3	TRBV5-1	-	TGCGCCAGCAGTTGGGACTTCACAGATACGCAGTATTTT	CASSWDFTDTQYF
few	TRBJ2-2	TRBV19	-	TGTGCCAGTAGTATGGCGACCGGGGAGCTGTTTTTT	CASSMATGELFF
-	TRBJ2-2	TRBV18	-	TGTGCCAGCTCACCGTTCGCGTCGAACACCGGGGAGCTGTTTTTT	CASSPFASNTGELFF
-	TRBJ2-1	TRBV7-2	-	TGTGCCAGCAGCGGCACCGGTGCTAGTACCCCCCGCAATGAGCAGTTCTTC	CASSGTGASTPRNEQFF
-	TRBJ2-7	TRBV10-2	-	TGCGCCAGCACCGGGGCGAGCTCCTACGAGCAGTACTTC	CASTGASSYEQYF
-	TRBJ1-3	TRBV28	-	TGTGCCAGCAGTATCCCCCTCCGGGACGACTCTGGAAACACCATATATTTT	CASSIPLRDDSGNTIYF
-	TRBJ2-5	TRBV7-2	TRBD1	TGTGCCAGCAGCCCGTGGGGACAGCAAGAGACCCAGTACTTC	CASSPWGQQETQYF
-	TRBJ2-1	TRBV14	TRBD2	TGTGCCAGCAGCCAAGATCAGGCTAGCGGGAGGAGAACTGAGCAGTTCTTC	CASSQDQASGRRTEQFF
-	TRBJ2-7	TRBV9	TRBD1	TGTGCCAGCAGCCCCTATGAAGGACAGGGCCACGAGCAGTACTTC	CASSPYEGQGHEQYF
-	TRBJ2-5	TRBV5-6	TRBD1	TGTGCCAGCAGCTTGGAGGACAGGGAGGTAGAGACCCAGTACTTC	CASSLEDREVETQYF
-	TRBJ2-6	TRBV30	-	TGTGCCTGCCGGGACCCGGCAAAACACTCTGGGGCCAACGTCCTGACTTTC	CACRDPAKHSGANVLTF
-	TRBJ2-1	TRBV19	-	TGTGCCAGTAGTATAGGGATCCTGAGCTCCTACAATGAGCAGTTCTTC	CASSIGILSSYNEQFF
-	TRBJ2-5	TRBV7-9	-	TGTGCCAGCAGCTTGAACGCGGGGGAGACCCAGTACTTC	CASSLNAGETQYF
-	TRBJ2-7	TRBV5-1	-	TGCGCCAGCAGCTTGAAAGGCGGCTCCTACGAGCAGTACTTC	CASSLKGGSYEQYF
-	TRBJ2-5	TRBV4-1	-	TGCGCCAGCAGCCACGGACTTCTTTTCTCCTACAATGAGCAGTACTTC	CASSHGLLFSYNEQYF
-	TRBJ1-1	TRBV4-2	-	TGTGCCAGCAGCTTCGAGGGATGGACTGAAGCTTTCTTT	CASSFEGWTEAFF
-	TRBJ2-1	TRBV16	TRBD2	TGTGCCAGCACCCCCGGGACTAGCGGGACCTACTCCTACAATGAGCAGTTCTTC	CASTPGTSGTYSYNEQFF
-	TRBJ1-5	TRBV6-5	-	TGTGCCAGCAGCTCAAGAAGTGGGGGGAATCAGCCCCAGCATTTT	CASSSRSGGNQPQHF
-	TRBJ2-3	TRBV5-8	-	TGTGCCAGCAGCTTTAGCCCTAGCACAGATACGCAGTATTTT	CASSFSPSTDTQYF
-	TRBJ2-7	TRBV14	TRBD2	TGTGCCACCTCATCGGGGGGTTACGAGCAGTACTTC	CATSSGGYEQYF
-	TRBJ2-7	TRBV6-5	-	TGTGCCAGCAGCCCGGTTGGATACGAGCAGTACTTC	CASSPVGYEQYF
-	TRBJ2-1	TRBV6-6	TRBD2	TGTGCCAGCAGTTACGTGGGACTAGTAGATTCCAAGGTCTTC	CASSYVGLVDSKVF
-	TRBJ1-2	TRBV5-6	TRBD1	TGTGCCAGCAGCCTCCGGGACAGACGGGGCTACACCTTC	CASSLRDRRGYTF
-	TRBJ2-2	TRBV27	-	TGTGCCAGCAGTTTGTACCCGGGGAGCACCGGGGAGCTGTTTTTT	CASSLYPGSTGELFF
-	TRBJ2-1	TRBV7-9	-	TGTGCCAGCAGTCCAGCCGGGACACCCTACAATGAGCAGTTCTTC	CASSPAGTPYNEQFF
-	TRBJ2-1	TRBV14	-	TGTGCCAGCAGCCGCATGAGCTCCTACAATGAGCAGTTCTTC	CASSRMSSYNEQFF
once	TRBJ2-1	TRBV27	-	TGTGCCAGCAGTCCGTACAATGAGCAGTTCTTC	CASSPYNEQFF
-	TRBJ2-4	TRBV7-9	TRBD2	TGTGCCAGCGGGCTAGCGGGAGGGCTCAACATTCAGTACTTC	CASGLAGGLNIQYF
-	TRBJ1-2	TRBV10-3	-	TGTGCCATCACTCAGGGTGCTGGCTACACCTTC	CAITQGAGYTF
-	TRBJ2-3	TRBV10-3	TRBD1	TGTGCCATCAGTGCTCGGGACAGAGGCACAGATACGCAGTATTTT	CAISARDRGTDTQYF
-	TRBJ2-5	TRBV10-3	-	TGTGCCATCAGGACGGGGTCGAGCGCCCAAGAGACCCAGTACTTC	CAIRTGSSAQETQYF
-	TRBJ2-2	TRBV27	-	TGTGCCAGCAGTCCCTTAGCGTCCGGGGAGCTGTTTTTT	CASSPLASGELFF
-	TRBJ2-7	TRBV20-1	-	TGCAGTGCTAGAGACCCCTACGAGCAGTACTTC	CSARDPYEQYF
-	TRBJ2-5	TRBV11-3	TRBD2	TGTGCCAGCAGCTTAGGGTCTAGCGGGAGTCCCACACAAGAGACCCAGTACTTC	CASSLGSSGSPTQETQYF
-	TRBJ2-3	TRBV5-4	TRBD1	TGTGCCAGCAGCCGGACAGGGCATAGCACAGATACGCAGTATTTT	CASSRTGHSTDTQYF
-	TRBJ2-4	TRBV7-2	-	TGTGCCAGCAGCCCTTGGACACTTTTAGCCAAAAACATTCAGTACTTC	CASSPWTLLAKNIQYF
-	TRBJ2-5	TRBV19	-	TGTGCCAGTAGTCCACAACATGCGAGCAACCAAGAGACCCAGTACTTC	CASSPQHASNQETQYF
-	TRBJ2-5	TRBV29-1	TRBD1	TGCAGCGTTTTGCGACAACCGGGACAGGGTGGAGAGACCCAGTACTTC	CSVLRQPGQGGETQYF